This TCR beta chain was identified in a study of blood T cell repertoires in COVID-19. As originally analysed: Reference gene primer amplification in the assay estimated nucleated cell counts. The method was immunoSEQ multiplex PCR; TCRdb's version includes in-frame clones alone and lacks a portion of them. V, J and clone size reflect that table, while D and trimming were determined from the DNA. The sample has about 160,000 clones, about 81% seen once. This clonotype originated in a human donor in a cohort sampled during active COVID-19. Specimen: peripheral blood.

CDR3 protein: CASSLLLTGNEQFF. CDR3 bases: TGTGCCAGCAGCTTACTTTTGACAGGCAATGAGCAGTTCTTC. The chain uses TRBV7-2 and TRBJ2-1; a possible D gene is TRBD1 (6 bases). The CDR3 length is 14 residues. Germline V gene sequence: CDR1 SGHTA, CDR2 FQGNSA. Trimming left V 2 bases short and J 6 bases short, with 11 bases between.